This T cell receptor beta chain was retrieved from a study of patients and donors after allogeneic stem cell transplantation. Each CDR3 protein is one row after TCRdb ran MiXCR on the RT-PCR reads. The table has roughly 200,000 distinct CDR3 sequences, about 37% seen once. The TCR comes from a human donor who was either an allogeneic HSCT recipient or a stem cell or donor lymphocyte infusion donor (not recorded which). It is not recorded whose cells these are; they may come from a transplant donor. Input material: blood, either unsorted or a sorted T cell fraction (not recorded which).

Here the CDR3 DNA reads TGTGCCAGCTCACCGGTTCATGGCAATCAGCCCCAGCATTTT. Encoded protein: CASSPVHGNQPQHF. This chain uses TRBV18 with TRBJ1-5; D uncertain. Germline V gene lookup returns CDR1 KGHSH and CDR2 LQKENI. The CDR3 length is 14 residues. V lost 3 bases and J lost 2, with 8 bases in between. Looking up the rest from reference TRBV18 and TRBJ1-5 gives the full variable domain: NAGVMQNPRHLVRRRGQEARLRCSPMKGHSHVYWYRQLPEEGLKFMVYLQKENIIDESGMPKERFSAEFPKEGPSILRIQQVVRGDSAAYFCASSPVHGNQPQHFGDGTRLSIL.